This TCR beta chain was documented in a study of shared clonotypes between healthy human individuals (dated by TCRdb to the early 2020s). Background on the whole study: The cohort included three men and a couple of women between 18 and 49 years of age. The study deeply sequenced blood TCR repertoires of five healthy adults to estimate repertoire size and the extent of clonotype sharing between individuals. For each donor, CD4 naive and CD4 memory were each given three plates, CD8 naive was given two plates, and CD8 memory was given one plate. Libraries were prepared and TCR repertoires were sequenced by different laboratories using diverse techniques, in order to increase sequencing depth and limit assay-specific biases. Leukapheresis yielded between about 0.85 and 10 billion PBMCs per donor.

Unmatched junction bases come to 12, with V trimmed by 0 bases and J by 8 bases. The CDR3, cysteine through phenylalanine, is 17 amino acids long. The kept DNA is CDR3 alone, 51 bases in frame from the first base. CDR1 and CDR2 were assigned from the germline V gene (reference sequence) as LNHDA and SQIVND. Concerning this clone itself: The target of this receptor is not known. Base quality data are lacking; no much larger clone is found one base away.

The donors were healthy, HIV-negative adults with no recently reported acute infections or vaccinations. Every donor was a Caucasian adult living in Nashville, Tennessee, USA. CD4+ T cells were enriched through magnetic negative selection, after which naive cells were positively selected on CD45RA and the remaining negative fraction served as the memory subset. Blood was obtained by leukapheresis, after which PBMCs were separated by Ficoll-Histopaque density gradient centrifugation and cryopreserved in liquid nitrogen vapor phase. Analytical flow cytometry was used to check the purity and quantity of every magnetically sorted T cell population. Each sorted fraction had its genomic DNA isolated and then quantified by UV absorbance on a Nanodrop 2000c. Points the paper makes about the study in general: Compared with non-shared clonotypes, clonotypes shared by all four sorted-subset donors had higher generation probabilities. Because the study included only a small number of donors, the genetic and exposure-history diversity represented was limited. Pairwise subsampling led to the expectation that sequencing depth would affect the degree of clonotype sharing among donors. Only blood was sampled, and tissue TCR repertoires likely differ from those in blood. Sharing across a few donors was observed for roughly 5.4% of naive CD4, over 3% of naive CD8, 2% to 2.5% of memory CD4, and 0.4% of memory CD8 clonotypes. Larger estimated clonotype richness was generally found for naive subsets than for memory subsets. Incomplete sequencing was indicated by rarefaction of sorted-subset datasets, despite the large sequencing depth.

Using the deep immunoSEQ assay, TCR CDR3 regions were amplified from genomic DNA by multiplex PCR. Genomic DNA extracted from each cell subset was distributed evenly over all wells of several immunoSEQ 96-well plates, and each plate served as one replicate. For sorted subsets, around 200 ng genomic DNA, equal to 25,000 to 35,000 T cell genomes, was loaded into each replicate PCR. Purified libraries were quantified with a Qubit 3.0 fluorometer, sized on a Bioanalyzer 2100, and re-quantified with the KAPA Library Quantification kit. Each immunoSEQ 96-well plate was sequenced on its own single-read 150-cycle Illumina NextSeq 550 flow cell. The authors processed their data as follows. The immunoSEQ output contained only junctional sequences without quality scores, so filtering could not match that applied to full-length reads. Sequences were annotated with PyIR, a Python wrapper for IgBLAST v1.9, using IMGT germline references to assign V/J genes and CDR3. Reads with weak V/J assignments (E-value above 1e-6), missing CDR3, stop codons, out-of-frame junctions, or ambiguous translated residues were removed. V3J clonotypes were defined by identical inferred V gene, J gene, and CDR3 amino acid sequence. To compute the percentage overlap between repertoires, the number of shared unique clonotypes was divided by the size of the smaller repertoire. RTK rarefaction, the Chao1 estimator, and Recon v2.1 estimates of unobserved clonotypes were used to assess repertoire richness. Generation probabilities were computed with OLGA for all TCRbeta clonotypes obtained by the gDNA method from several donors. TCRdb carries this immuneACCESS record with in-frame sequences only. Its versions omit some clonotypes, under half of them owing to an unresolved V gene in the studies checked, with the rest unexplained. The V and J calls and clone size are taken from that table; D and trimming were inferred from the DNA. The sample yields about 610,000 clones; roughly 97% were counted once. Approximately 0.057% of the sample comes from the top ten.

The sequenced sample was naive CD4+ T cells sorted from blood. According to the study, the label for this sample's cell subset or site signals: CD45RA+ positively selected. This clonotype was obtained from a woman in her 30s in good health. Recombination joined TRBV19 with TRBJ2-1, and 8 junctional nucleotides match TRBD1. The CDR3 protein is CASSIDHQVRGPHEQFF. The nucleotides are TGTGCCAGTAGTATAGATCACCAAGTCAGGGGGCCCCATGAGCAGTTCTTC.